These 10 T cell receptor beta chains were all obtained from the same sample, sequenced in a study of regulatory T cells in long-lasting Graves disease. Sequencing libraries for TCR beta were prepared with iRepertoire HTBI primers and Arm-PCR of CDR3 regions. TCRdb ran MiXCR on the multiplex PCR reads and lists one entry per CDR3 protein. This table holds about 440,000 distinct CDR3 sequences, more than 12% found once. The sample's time point: newly diagnosed GD, antithyroid drugs for less than 3 months. Preparation of the TCR library used RNA extracted from PBMCs. The same specimen was also included in a second study, on T cells in Graves' hyperthyroidism and ophthalmopathy.

The source was peripheral blood mononuclear cells (PBMCs), collected at new diagnosis, from a patient treated with antithyroid drugs. The source is a woman aged 25 to 39 with Graves disease.

V gene TRBV24-1 combines with J gene TRBJ1-2, with TRBD1 matching over 12 bases. V lost 4 bases and J lost 8; bases outside the gene matches: 4. CDR3 length: 14 residues. Germline-derived CDR1 and CDR2 are KGHDR and SFDVKD. Here the CDR3 reads CATSDTGTGGGYTF. In DNA, the CDR3 is TGTGCCACCAGTGACACCGGGACAGGGGGCGGCTACACCTTC.

A word on this clonotype: This may arise from a read error, as a much more abundant clone is one base away. In nucleotides, the CDR3 is TGTGCCAGCAGGGAGTGCCGCACCGGGGAGCTGTTTTTT. Translating it yields CASRECRTGELFF. The gene calls are TRBV2 and TRBJ2-2; D is uncertain. V was clipped by 6 bases and J by 4 bases, with 9 bases between them. The CDR3 length is 13 residues. Per the germline V gene, CDR1 is SNHLY and CDR2 is FYNNEI.

This clonotype has a count of ten or more. This chain connects TRBV28 to TRBJ1-2, with 10 bases lining up with TRBD1. The CDR3 is made up of 15 amino acids. The germline CDR1 and CDR2 sequences are MDHEN and SYDVKM. After removal of 6 bases from V and 4 bases from J, the junction contained 8 bases not matched to a gene. CDR3: CASRSTGGATYGYTF. The CDR3 nucleotides read TGTGCCAGCAGGTCGACAGGGGGCGCTACCTATGGCTACACCTTC.

This clonotype was seen ten or more times. The chain uses TRBV25-1 and TRBJ2-1; TRBD1 agrees at 9 bases. The V and J ends lost 6 bases and 2 bases, in that order; junction bases with no gene match: 5. This CDR3 has 15 amino acids. Germline V lookup: CDR1 MGHDK, CDR2 SYGVNS. The DNA for the CDR3 is TGTGCCAGCAGCGTAGGGACAGGGCCCTACAATGAGCAGTTCTTC. As protein: CASSVGTGPYNEQFF.

This chain uses TRBV12-3 or TRBV12-4 with TRBJ1-1; TRBD1 matches 8 bases. The CDR3 consists of 17 residues. J gave up 5 bases and V 5 bases, and 16 bases lay outside the gene matches. CDR3 bases: TGTGCCAGCAGTCTACATCAGGGGGCAGTTCGGGGGACTGAAGCTTTCTTT. This codes for CASSLHQGAVRGTEAFF.

This clonotype was picked up a small number of times. The genes are TRBV5-1 and TRBJ1-6, with D possibly being TRBD1 (5 bases). V gave up 0 bases and J gave up 10 bases, with 11 bases separating them. Germline V gene data show CDR1 as SGHRS and CDR2 as YFSETQ. The CDR3 covers 14 residues. CDR3 sequence reads: CASSLAGMESPLHF. The CDR3 DNA reads as TGCGCCAGCAGCTTGGCAGGGATGGAATCACCCCTCCACTTT.

This clonotype was counted between two and nine times. This may arise from a read error, as a much more abundant clone is one base away. The chain has TRBV5-1 and TRBJ2-1; perhaps TRBD2 as D (6 bases). Germline CDR1 SGHRS, CDR2 YFSETQ. There are 14 residues in the CDR3. CDR3 nucleotides: TGCGCCAGCAGCTTAGCGGGCTTCTACAGTGAGCAGTTCTTC. It specifies CASSLAGFYSEQFF.

V gene TRBV11-2 combines with J gene TRBJ2-1; D might be TRBD1 or TRBD2, each matching 5 bases. Germline values: CDR1 SGHAT, CDR2 FQNNGV. The V gene lost 2 bases and the J gene lost 8 bases, with 13 bases spanning the gap. This CDR3 has 14 residues. The CDR3: CASSLNPLGDEQFF. CDR3 sequence (DNA): TGTGCCAGCAGCTTAAACCCACTGGGGGATGAGCAGTTCTTC.

The J gene is TRBJ2-3, the V gene TRBV3-1; the match to TRBD1 covers 7 bases. The CDR3 runs 18 residues. Germline CDR1 reads LGHDT; CDR2 reads YNNKEL (reference sequence). The V segment lost 0 bases and the J segment 0 bases; nucleotides outside the gene matches: 9. CDR3 nucleotides: TGTGCCAGCAGCCAAGAACGAAAGACAGGGAAGAGCACAGATACGCAGTATTTT. Its translation: CASSQERKTGKSTDTQYF.

The chain uses TRBV7-9 and TRBJ1-1; D is ambiguous. Trimming pared 5 bases from V and 0 bases from J, leaving 7 bases between. This CDR3 spans 13 amino acids. Germline V gives CDR1 SEHNR, CDR2 FQNEAQ (reference sequence). The CDR3 DNA reads TGTGCCAGCAGCGGAGTGGTGAACACTGAAGCTTTCTTT. Its protein is CASSGVVNTEAFF.